This T cell receptor beta chain was recorded in a study of blood T cell repertoires in COVID-19 (dated by TCRdb to between 2020 and 2021). Regarding the study in general: Collaborator samples came from the United States, Italy and Spain and covered acute and convalescent phases of COVID-19. The prospective study material was composed of cDNA or gDNA derived from T cells, B-cell-depleted T cells, or PBMCs. The dataset comprised deeply sampled blood TCRbeta repertoires from subjects exposed to, actively infected with, or recovered from COVID-19. A freely available public database, intended as a resource for researchers studying the immune response to SARS-CoV-2, is where the repertoires were released. The samples were drawn from the first 160 participants of the ongoing ImmuneRACE study and from 950 to 1,500 subjects provided by 6 global collaborators. Sample metadata almost always included a de-identified subject ID, COVID-19 status, age in years and sex. Where available, HLA class I and class II types were taken from metadata supplied by the sample provider and were not determined by assay-based typing.

TCRbeta CDR3 regions were amplified from genomic DNA using the immunoSEQ Assay, a bias-controlled multiplex PCR. The study's processing was this. The number of nucleated cells in each sample was estimated from the amplification of reference gene primers within the assay. To quantify the absolute abundance of each unique TCRbeta CDR3 rearrangement, sequence reads were collapsed and filtered. For each sample, productive Simpson clonality was calculated as the square root of Simpson's diversity index over productive rearrangements. TCRdb carries this immuneACCESS record with in-frame sequences only. Its versions omit some clonotypes, under half of them owing to an unresolved V gene in the studies checked, with the rest unexplained. V, J and clone size reflect that table, while D and trimming were determined from the DNA. The sample contains 100,000 to 150,000 clones, approximately 84% of them found a single time. The ten largest account for approximately 13% of the sample.

General conclusions and limits of the study: Clinical and demographic metadata were provided uncurated, with the amount varying by source and participant.

Trimming costs V 5 bases and J 0 bases, and their ends lie 23 bases apart. CDR1 and CDR2, looked up from the germline V gene, are SGHVS and FNYEAQ. The CDR3 runs 19 amino acids, cysteine and phenylalanine included. The DNA shown is the 57-base CDR3, in frame from base 1. Samples from volunteer blood donors who had recovered from COVID-19 were contributed by a second Seattle source. The collaborating institutions used their own protocols to collect whole blood in K2EDTA tubes. For TCRbeta analysis, collaborators shipped samples in one of three forms: frozen whole blood, isolated PBMCs, or DNA extracted from either of those sample types. Remarks on this clone: Its specific antigen is unknown. No per-base quality is available; no much larger clone lies one base away.

The receptor chain draws on TRBV7-6 and TRBJ1-5; a confident D gene designation cannot be given. The sequencing sample was made of peripheral blood. The receptor was isolated from a woman in her 30s who had recovered from COVID-19. The DNA reads as follows: TGTGCCAGCAGCCCAACACCCCTGACATCTCAATATAGCAATCAGCCCCAGCATTTT. It specifies CASSPTPLTSQYSNQPQHF.